This T cell receptor beta chain was sequenced in a study of CD8 T cells in ankylosing spondylitis. V dropped 5 bases and J dropped 0; count of bases not matched to a gene: 10. The germline V gene has CDR1 SGHVS and CDR2 FQNEAQ. This CDR3 has 20 residues. Remarks on this clonotype: What it binds is unknown.

General study results and limits: Blood from ankylosing spondylitis patients appeared to carry a characteristic roughly 8-variant TCR beta motif. Previous work reported some of these motif variants in the synovial fluid and blood of reactive arthritis. Significant enrichment of disease-linked clones was reportedly seen in matched ankylosing spondylitis synovial fluid.

Construction of TCR beta libraries was performed using quantitative 5'-RACE with molecular barcodes. TCRdb analysed the 5' RACE reads with MiXCR anew, one entry per CDR3 protein. The table has under 300,000 distinct CDR3 sequences, 18% seen once. This TCR was sampled from a male donor with ankylosing spondylitis or in good health (not recorded which). Sequencing used blood, either unsorted or a sorted T cell fraction (not recorded which). The chain combines TRBV7-8 with TRBJ2-1; TRBD2 aligns across 16 bases. The CDR3 here is CASSPLPGLAGGSSYNEQFF. CDR3 nucleotides: TGTGCCAGCAGCCCCCTACCGGGACTAGCGGGAGGGAGCTCCTACAATGAGCAGTTCTTC.